This paragraph covers one T cell receptor beta chain sequence. CDR3 size: 12 residues. Trimming took 5 bases from V and 3 from J, leaving 7 bases between them. Looked up from germline, CDR1 is PRHDT and CDR2 is FYEKMQ (reference sequence). This record comes from a study of cytomegalovirus exposure and HLA in healthy donors. 13 Jbeta primers and 60 Vbeta primers were used for the PCR. The assay was immunoSEQ multiplex PCR, and TCRdb's table has in-frame clones only and misses some. The repertoire has more than 60,000 clones, more than 65% of them found once; the top ten carry about 20%. The receptor comes from a man aged 70-80 years in good health and CMV-seropositive. This chain connects TRBV13 to TRBJ1-2; D gene ambiguous. Sequencing input: PBMCs. CDR3 in DNA: TGTGCCAGCAGCAGGCAGGACTATGGCTACACCTTC. Its translation is CASSRQDYGYTF. The whole variable domain, remainder taken from reference TRBV13 and TRBJ1-2, is AAGVIQSPRHLIKEKRETATLKCYPIPRHDTVYWYQQGPGQDPQFLISFYEKMQSDKGSIPDRFSAQQFSDYHSELNMSSLELGDSALYFCASSRQDYGYTFGSGTRLTVV.